This T cell receptor (beta chain) came from a study of identical twins (dated by TCRdb to the mid-2010s). Regarding the complete study: TCR alpha and beta repertoires from monozygotic twins, unrelated adults of various ages and cord blood were deep-sequenced to test whether fetal clonotypes persist. To rule out contamination, the twin experiments were replicated at different times with different library preparation protocols.

Libraries came from 5' RACE. Sequencing was performed on an Illumina HiSeq 2000. Template switching introduced a universal primer binding site; the final cDNA contained a unique molecular identifier, enabling accurate counting of TCR cDNA molecules. First-strand cDNA for TCR alpha and beta chains was synthesized from specific primers in the conserved constant-segment region. To control for contamination, each cDNA library was double barcoded with a SMART-Mk sample barcode plus Illumina barcodes. Two successive PCR steps introduced TruSeq adapter sequences along with Illumina sample barcodes. The Illumina HiSeq platform was used with custom primers to sequence TCR alpha and beta cDNA libraries. On the study's bioinformatics: Unique molecular identifiers were extracted from raw reads with MiGEC, and CDR3 positions were determined with MiXCR. Recombination models were inferred per individual with the repgenHMM and IGoR tools using an EM algorithm. Shared clonotypes were analyzed with the tcR package in R, and sharing was normalized by the product of cloneset sizes. To study raw recombination without the effects of thymic and clonal selection, out-of-frame nonproductive sequences were analyzed. TCRdb reprocessing: public reads trimmed at Q25 with fastp, clones called with MiXCR, in-frame beta chains kept. Every distinct CDR3 protein forms one entry, paired with its most common genes and DNA. The V and J calls were determined by TCRdb, not by the authors. For this sample the table gives 700,000 or so distinct CDR3 sequences, of which 8.5% to 9.5% were detected only once. The ten top clones hold 0.8% to 1% of the sample.

For this clonotype: It has no known antigen specificity. Per-base quality was not reported, and no clone a single base away is much larger than it.

The CDR3 starts with the cysteine, ends with the phenylalanine, and has 14 residues. Here the CDR3 DNA is all that survives: 42 bases in frame from base 1. The germline V gene sets CDR1 to MGHRA and CDR2 to YSYEKL. V gives up 3 bases and J gives up 7 bases, and the segment between their germline ends measures 15 bases. The paper as a whole reports these results and caveats: Conclusions relied on cross-sectional statistical analysis, since the same donors could not be followed over many years. Recombination models systematically underestimated out-of-frame TCR alpha sharing in monozygotic twins but agreed with sharing between unrelated individuals. Out-of-frame TCR alpha sequences shared between twins showed an excess of low generation-probability sequences compared with coincidental sharing between unrelated individuals. Invariant T cells such as MAIT and iNKT could partly confound zero-insertion analyses, although diverse VJ usage argued against such confounding for most clonotypes. The excess sharing between twins in beta out-of-frame sequences was weaker because fewer shared sequences reduced the signal-to-noise ratio. Fewer insertions were carried by abundant cord blood beta clonotypes, a similar but weaker trend appeared in young adult naive repertoires, and no such trend appeared in memory repertoires.

All donors were healthy Caucasians. Three pairs of female monozygotic twins, all aged 18 to 29 years, were included in the twin cohort. The RNA used for TCR libraries was isolated from peripheral blood mononuclear cells. A further study also used this sample, focusing on yellow fever vaccine responses in identical twins. Reported in the second study: The T cell response to vaccination in identical twins was reported by the authors to appear partly convergent and partly personalized. The study precisely tracked vaccine-responding T cell clones in identical twins.

Sequencing was carried out using PBMCs. The source is a woman in her late teens or twenties in good health. The chain couples TRBV4-1 to TRBJ1-2; D gene: possibly TRBD1, on 5 matching bases. The DNA sequence follows: TGCGCCAGCAGCCACCTGCCGGGGGAAGGTGGCTACACCTTC. Its protein is CASSHLPGEGGYTF.